This TCR beta chain appears in the sequencing data of a study of blood T cell repertoires in COVID-19. Study background: Donors in the United States, Italy and Spain gave samples during acute or convalescent COVID-19. Sources were T cells, B-cell-depleted T cells, or PBMCs; the material itself was cDNA or gDNA.

In the original processing: Nucleated cell number was recorded as an estimate derived from reference gene primer amplification. The repertoire was sequenced with immunoSEQ multiplex PCR; TCRdb's copy has only in-frame clones and lacks some. V and J calls and clone size follow that table, whereas D and trimming were derived from the DNA. The data show approximately 120,000 clones, around 88% seen once. In germline, CDR1 is SGHVS, CDR2 FQNEAQ. V lost 8 bases and J 4 bases, leaving 9 bases between the germline ends. This CDR3 spans 11 amino acids. This sequence was found in a woman aged 45-65 years who had recovered from COVID-19. This chain joins TRBV7-8 and TRBJ2-7; D uncertain. Sequenced sample: peripheral blood. CDR3 region: CASRSGYEQYF. Here the CDR3 DNA reads TGTGCCAGCCGGTCGGGTTACGAGCAGTACTTC.